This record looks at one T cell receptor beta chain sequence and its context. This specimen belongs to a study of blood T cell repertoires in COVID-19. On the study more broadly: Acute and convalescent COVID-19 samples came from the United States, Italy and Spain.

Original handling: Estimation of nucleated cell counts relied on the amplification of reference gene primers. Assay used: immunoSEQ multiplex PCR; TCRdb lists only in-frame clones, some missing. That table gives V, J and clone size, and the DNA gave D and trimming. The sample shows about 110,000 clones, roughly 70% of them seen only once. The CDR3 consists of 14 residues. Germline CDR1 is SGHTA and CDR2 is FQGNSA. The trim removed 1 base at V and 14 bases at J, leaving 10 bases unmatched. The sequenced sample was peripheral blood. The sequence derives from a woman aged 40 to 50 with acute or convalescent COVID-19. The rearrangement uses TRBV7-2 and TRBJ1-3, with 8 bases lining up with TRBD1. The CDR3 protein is CASSLEARGPVLYF. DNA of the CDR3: TGTGCCAGCAGCTTAGAGGCCAGGGGGCCGGTCCTATATTTT. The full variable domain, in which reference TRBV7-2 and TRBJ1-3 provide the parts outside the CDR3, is GAGVSQSPSNKVTEKGKDVELRCDPISGHTALYWYRQSLGQGLEFLIYFQGNSAPDKSGLPSDRFSAERTGGSVSTLTIQRTQQEDSAVYLCASSLEARGPVLYFGEGSWLTVV.